Listed below are T cell receptor beta chains from one sample, sequenced in a study of cytomegalovirus exposure and HLA in healthy donors. Sequencing used immunoSEQ multiplex PCR; TCRdb keeps in-frame clones, though not all of them. The sample includes 200,000 to 250,000 clones, 70% to 85% of them seen just once. Material for sequencing was PBMCs. The receptor set was obtained from a man aged 50 to 59 in good health and CMV-seronegative. Both conserved end residues are part of each CDR3. The order of the fields is D gene, clone size, CDR3 length, V gene, J gene, CDR3 protein, CDR3 DNA. D genes are given only for firm matches. The listing skips clone size in some rows; elsewhere it reads once, few, many or a size class.

D gene: NA
clone size: NA
CDR3 length: 13
V gene: TRBV2
J gene: TRBJ2-3
CDR3 protein: CASSRDYTDTQYF
CDR3 DNA: TGTGCCAGCAGTCGCGACTACACAGATACGCAGTATTTT

D gene: TRBD1
clone size: NA
CDR3 length: 14
V gene: TRBV11-1
J gene: TRBJ2-4
CDR3 protein: CASSQDRGGNIQYF
CDR3 DNA: TGTGCCAGCAGCCAAGACAGGGGCGGAAACATTCAGTACTTC

D gene: NA
clone size: NA
CDR3 length: 16
V gene: TRBV4-1
J gene: TRBJ2-7
CDR3 protein: CASSPQRLEGTYEQYF
CDR3 DNA: TGCGCCAGCAGCCCCCAGCGACTAGAAGGAACCTACGAGCAGTACTTC

D gene: TRBD1
clone size: NA
CDR3 length: 14
V gene: TRBV28
J gene: TRBJ1-2
CDR3 protein: CASSLWTGGHGYTF
CDR3 DNA: TGTGCCAGCAGTTTATGGACAGGGGGCCATGGCTACACCTTC

D gene: NA
clone size: many
CDR3 length: 15
V gene: TRBV5-4
J gene: TRBJ2-3
CDR3 protein: CASSSPQFVPNTQYF
CDR3 DNA: TGTGCCAGCAGCTCCCCCCAATTTGTTCCCAATACGCAGTATTTT

D gene: TRBD1
clone size: NA
CDR3 length: 15
V gene: TRBV7-6
J gene: TRBJ2-2
CDR3 protein: CASSRGTGIPGELFF
CDR3 DNA: TGTGCCAGCAGCCGCGGGACAGGGATTCCCGGGGAGCTGTTTTTT

D gene: TRBD2
clone size: NA
CDR3 length: 14
V gene: TRBV6-5
J gene: TRBJ2-7
CDR3 protein: CASKGLAGPYEQYF
CDR3 DNA: TGTGCCAGTAAGGGACTAGCGGGCCCCTACGAGCAGTACTTC

D gene: NA
clone size: NA
CDR3 length: 16
V gene: TRBV6-1
J gene: TRBJ2-1
CDR3 protein: CASSELARLSYNEQFF
CDR3 DNA: TGTGCCAGCAGTGAACTAGCCAGGTTGTCCTACAATGAGCAGTTCTTC

D gene: TRBD1
clone size: NA
CDR3 length: 15
V gene: TRBV28
J gene: TRBJ1-4
CDR3 protein: CASSLVTGANEKLFF
CDR3 DNA: TGTGCCAGCAGTTTAGTCACAGGGGCTAATGAAAAACTGTTTTTT

D gene: TRBD2
clone size: NA
CDR3 length: 15
V gene: TRBV6-1
J gene: TRBJ2-1
CDR3 protein: CASSRLAGEGHEQFF
CDR3 DNA: TGTGCCAGCAGTCGACTAGCGGGAGAGGGACATGAGCAGTTCTTC

D gene: TRBD2
clone size: NA
CDR3 length: 17
V gene: TRBV18
J gene: TRBJ2-2
CDR3 protein: CASSPPSLAANTGELFF
CDR3 DNA: TGTGCCAGCTCACCACCGTCGCTAGCGGCTAACACCGGGGAGCTGTTTTTT

D gene: NA
clone size: NA
CDR3 length: 14
V gene: TRBV18
J gene: TRBJ2-7
CDR3 protein: CASSPSDSSYEQYF
CDR3 DNA: TGTGCCAGCTCACCCTCGGACAGTTCCTACGAGCAGTACTTC

D gene: TRBD1
clone size: NA
CDR3 length: 14
V gene: TRBV18
J gene: TRBJ1-5
CDR3 protein: CASSPNRQGQPQHF
CDR3 DNA: TGTGCCAGCTCACCGAACCGACAGGGTCAGCCCCAGCATTTT

D gene: NA
clone size: few
CDR3 length: 15
V gene: TRBV19
J gene: TRBJ1-1
CDR3 protein: CASSRRETRKSEAFF
CDR3 DNA: TGTGCCAGTAGTCGGAGGGAAACGAGGAAGTCTGAAGCTTTCTTT

D gene: NA
clone size: NA
CDR3 length: 15
V gene: TRBV9
J gene: TRBJ2-1
CDR3 protein: CASSPRGESYNEQFF
CDR3 DNA: TGTGCCAGCAGCCCCCGGGGTGAGTCGTACAATGAGCAGTTCTTC

D gene: NA
clone size: NA
CDR3 length: 15
V gene: TRBV27
J gene: TRBJ1-3
CDR3 protein: CASRAQRGSGNTIYF
CDR3 DNA: TGTGCCAGCAGGGCCCAAAGGGGCTCTGGAAACACCATATATTTT

D gene: NA
clone size: NA
CDR3 length: 16
V gene: TRBV5-8
J gene: TRBJ2-3
CDR3 protein: CASSFRRGGPTDTQYF
CDR3 DNA: TGTGCCAGCAGCTTCCGGAGGGGGGGACCTACAGATACGCAGTATTTT

D gene: TRBD2
clone size: few
CDR3 length: 15
V gene: TRBV28
J gene: TRBJ2-3
CDR3 protein: CASSLAGGSTDTQYF
CDR3 DNA: TGTGCCAGCAGTCTAGCGGGGGGCAGCACAGATACGCAGTATTTT

D gene: TRBD1
clone size: NA
CDR3 length: 13
V gene: TRBV29-1
J gene: TRBJ1-1
CDR3 protein: CSVTGTGNTEAFF
CDR3 DNA: TGCAGCGTAACCGGGACAGGGAACACTGAAGCTTTCTTT

D gene: NA
clone size: once
CDR3 length: 14
V gene: TRBV5-1
J gene: TRBJ2-4
CDR3 protein: CASNGGGGGNIQYF
CDR3 DNA: TGCGCCAGCAATGGAGGGGGCGGAGGAAACATTCAGTACTTC

D gene: NA
clone size: NA
CDR3 length: 15
V gene: TRBV30
J gene: TRBJ2-3
CDR3 protein: CAWSVVRLGTDTQYF
CDR3 DNA: TGTGCCTGGAGTGTAGTGCGTCTCGGCACAGATACGCAGTATTTT

D gene: TRBD1
clone size: NA
CDR3 length: 13
V gene: TRBV19
J gene: TRBJ2-1
CDR3 protein: CASSIGQVNEQFF
CDR3 DNA: TGTGCCAGTAGTATCGGACAGGTCAATGAGCAGTTCTTC

D gene: TRBD2
clone size: once
CDR3 length: 16
V gene: TRBV7-9
J gene: TRBJ2-7
CDR3 protein: CASSLGTSGRGYEQYF
CDR3 DNA: TGTGCCAGCAGCCTCGGGACTAGCGGGAGAGGGTACGAGCAGTACTTC

D gene: TRBD2
clone size: NA
CDR3 length: 15
V gene: TRBV5-1
J gene: TRBJ2-7
CDR3 protein: CASSLAREGPYEQYF
CDR3 DNA: TGCGCCAGCAGCTTGGCCCGGGAGGGCCCCTACGAGCAGTACTTC

D gene: TRBD1
clone size: NA
CDR3 length: 13
V gene: TRBV9
J gene: TRBJ2-7
CDR3 protein: CASSPGQGYEQYF
CDR3 DNA: TGTGCCAGCAGCCCGGGACAGGGTTACGAGCAGTACTTC

D gene: TRBD2
clone size: NA
CDR3 length: 15
V gene: TRBV28
J gene: TRBJ2-1
CDR3 protein: CASARGASGSFEQFF
CDR3 DNA: TGTGCCAGCGCCCGGGGGGCTAGCGGGAGTTTTGAGCAGTTCTTC